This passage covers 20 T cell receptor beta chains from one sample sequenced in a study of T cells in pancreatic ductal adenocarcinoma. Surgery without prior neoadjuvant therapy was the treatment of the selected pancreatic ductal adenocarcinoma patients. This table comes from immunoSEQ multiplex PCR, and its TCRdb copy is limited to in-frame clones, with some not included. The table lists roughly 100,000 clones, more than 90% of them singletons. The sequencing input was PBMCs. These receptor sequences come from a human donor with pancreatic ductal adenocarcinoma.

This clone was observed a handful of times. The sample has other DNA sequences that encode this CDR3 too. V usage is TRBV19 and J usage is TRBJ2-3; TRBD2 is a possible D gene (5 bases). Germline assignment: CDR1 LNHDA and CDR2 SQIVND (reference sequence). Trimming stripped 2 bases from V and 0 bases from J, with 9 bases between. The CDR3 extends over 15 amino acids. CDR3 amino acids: CASSIFGGSTDTQYF. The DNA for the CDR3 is TGTGCCAGTAGTATATTTGGCGGGAGCACAGATACGCAGTATTTT.

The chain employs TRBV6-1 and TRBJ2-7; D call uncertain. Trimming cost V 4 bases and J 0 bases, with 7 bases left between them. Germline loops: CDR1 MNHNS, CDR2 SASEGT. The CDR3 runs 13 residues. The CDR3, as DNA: TGTGCCAGCAGTGTTCTCAGCTCCTACGAGCAGTACTTC. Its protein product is CASSVLSSYEQYF.

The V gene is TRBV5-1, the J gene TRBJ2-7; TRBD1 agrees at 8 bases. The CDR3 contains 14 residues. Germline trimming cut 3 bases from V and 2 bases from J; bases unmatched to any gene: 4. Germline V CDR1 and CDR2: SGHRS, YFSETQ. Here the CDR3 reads CASSSGTGPYEQYF. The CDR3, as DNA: TGCGCCAGCAGCTCCGGGACAGGCCCCTACGAGCAGTACTTC. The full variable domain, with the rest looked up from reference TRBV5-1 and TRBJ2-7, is KAGVTQTPRYLIKTRGQQVTLSCSPISGHRSVSWYQQTPGQGLQFLFEYFSETQRNKGNFPGRFSGRQFSNSRSEMNVSTLELGDSALYLCASSSGTGPYEQYFGPGTRLTVT.

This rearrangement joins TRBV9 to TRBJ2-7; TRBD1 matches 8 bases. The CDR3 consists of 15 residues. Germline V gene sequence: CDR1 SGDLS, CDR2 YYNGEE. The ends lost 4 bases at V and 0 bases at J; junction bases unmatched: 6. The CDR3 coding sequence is TGTGCCAGCAGCCCGGGGGACAGGTCCTCCTACGAGCAGTACTTC. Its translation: CASSPGDRSSYEQYF.

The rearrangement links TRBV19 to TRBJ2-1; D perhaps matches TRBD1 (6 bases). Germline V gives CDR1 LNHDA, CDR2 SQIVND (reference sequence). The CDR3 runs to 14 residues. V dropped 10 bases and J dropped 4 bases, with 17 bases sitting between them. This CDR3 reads CATRPGDGYNEQFF. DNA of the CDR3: TGTGCCACCCGGCCAGGGGACGGGTACAATGAGCAGTTCTTC. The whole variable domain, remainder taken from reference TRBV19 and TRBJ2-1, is DGGITQSPKYLFRKEGQNVTLSCEQNLNHDAMYWYRQDPGQGLRLIYYSQIVNDFQKGDIAEGYSVSREKKESFPLTVTSAQKNPTAFYLCATRPGDGYNEQFFGPGTRLTVL.

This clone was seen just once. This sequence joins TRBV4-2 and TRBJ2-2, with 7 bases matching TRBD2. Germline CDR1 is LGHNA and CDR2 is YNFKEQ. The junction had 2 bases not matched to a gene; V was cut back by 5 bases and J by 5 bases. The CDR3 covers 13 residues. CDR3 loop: CASSELATGELFF. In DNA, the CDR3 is TGTGCCAGCAGCGAACTAGCGACCGGGGAGCTGTTTTTT.

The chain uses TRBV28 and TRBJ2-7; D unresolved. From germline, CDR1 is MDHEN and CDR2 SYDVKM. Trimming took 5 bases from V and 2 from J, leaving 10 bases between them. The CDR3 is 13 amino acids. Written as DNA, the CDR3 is TGTGCCAGCAGTCCTTTGCTACCCTACGAGCAGTACTTC. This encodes CASSPLLPYEQYF.

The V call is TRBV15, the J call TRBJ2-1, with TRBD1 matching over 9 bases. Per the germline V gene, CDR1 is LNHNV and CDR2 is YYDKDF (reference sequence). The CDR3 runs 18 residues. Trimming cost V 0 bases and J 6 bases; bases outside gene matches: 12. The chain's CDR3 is CATSRDPLMGQGFNEQFF. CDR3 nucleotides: TGTGCCACCAGCAGAGACCCCCTTATGGGACAGGGTTTCAATGAGCAGTTCTTC.

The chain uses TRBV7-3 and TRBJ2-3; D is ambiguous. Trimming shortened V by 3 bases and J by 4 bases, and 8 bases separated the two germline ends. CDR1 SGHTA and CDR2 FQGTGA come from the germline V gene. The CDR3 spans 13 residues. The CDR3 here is CASSLLGADTQYF. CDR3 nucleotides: TGTGCCAGCAGCTTGTTGGGCGCAGATACGCAGTATTTT.

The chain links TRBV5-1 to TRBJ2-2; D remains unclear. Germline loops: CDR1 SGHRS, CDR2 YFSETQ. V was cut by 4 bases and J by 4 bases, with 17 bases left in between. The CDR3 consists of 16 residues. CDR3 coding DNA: TGCGCCAGCAGCCCAATAGAATCTACGGGCACCGGGGAGCTGTTTTTT. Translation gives CASSPIESTGTGELFF. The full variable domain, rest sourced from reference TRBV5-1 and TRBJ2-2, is KAGVTQTPRYLIKTRGQQVTLSCSPISGHRSVSWYQQTPGQGLQFLFEYFSETQRNKGNFPGRFSGRQFSNSRSEMNVSTLELGDSALYLCASSPIESTGTGELFFGEGSRLTVL.

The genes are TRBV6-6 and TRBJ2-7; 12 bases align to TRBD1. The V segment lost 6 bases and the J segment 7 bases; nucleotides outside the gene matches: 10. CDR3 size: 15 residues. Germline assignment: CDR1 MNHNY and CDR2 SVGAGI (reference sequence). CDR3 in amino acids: CASSFRDRGRFEQYF. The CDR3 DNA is TGTGCCAGCAGCTTCCGGGACAGGGGGCGCTTTGAGCAGTACTTC.

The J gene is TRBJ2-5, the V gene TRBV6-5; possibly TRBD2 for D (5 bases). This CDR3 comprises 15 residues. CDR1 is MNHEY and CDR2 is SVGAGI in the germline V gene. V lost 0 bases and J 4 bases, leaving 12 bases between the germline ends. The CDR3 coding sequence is TGTGCCAGCAGTTACTCGAGAGGGCCGGGAGAGACCCAGTACTTC. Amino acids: CASSYSRGPGETQYF.

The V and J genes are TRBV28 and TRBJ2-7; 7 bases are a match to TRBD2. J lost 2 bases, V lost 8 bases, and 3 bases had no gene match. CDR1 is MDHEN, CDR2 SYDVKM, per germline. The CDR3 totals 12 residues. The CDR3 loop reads CASLAATYEQYF. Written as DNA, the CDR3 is TGTGCCAGCCTAGCGGCCACCTACGAGCAGTACTTC.

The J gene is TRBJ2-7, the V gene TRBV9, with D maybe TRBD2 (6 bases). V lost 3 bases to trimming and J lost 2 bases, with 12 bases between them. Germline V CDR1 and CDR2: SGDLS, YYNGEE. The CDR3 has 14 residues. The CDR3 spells CASSARDSTYEQYF. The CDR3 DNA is TGTGCCAGCAGCGCCCGGGACTCCACCTACGAGCAGTACTTC.

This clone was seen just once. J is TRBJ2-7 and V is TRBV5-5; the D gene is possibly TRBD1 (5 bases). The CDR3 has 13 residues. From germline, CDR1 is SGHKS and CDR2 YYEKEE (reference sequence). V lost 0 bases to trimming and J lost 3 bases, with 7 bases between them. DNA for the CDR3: TGTGCCAGCAGCTTGGGACAGAGCTACGAGCAGTACTTC. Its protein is CASSLGQSYEQYF.

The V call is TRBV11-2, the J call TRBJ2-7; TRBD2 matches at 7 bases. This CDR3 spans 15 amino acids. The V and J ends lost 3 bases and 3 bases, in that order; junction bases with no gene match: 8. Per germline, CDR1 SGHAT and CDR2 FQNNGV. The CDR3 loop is CASSFLGTTSYEQYF. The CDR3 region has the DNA TGTGCCAGCAGCTTTTTGGGGACTACGAGCTACGAGCAGTACTTC.

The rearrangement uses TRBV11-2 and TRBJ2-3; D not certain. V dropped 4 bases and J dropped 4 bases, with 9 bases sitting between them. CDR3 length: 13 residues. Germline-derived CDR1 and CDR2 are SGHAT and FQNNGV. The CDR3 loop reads CASSYLDSDTQYF. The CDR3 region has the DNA TGTGCCAGCAGCTACCTAGATTCAGATACGCAGTATTTT.

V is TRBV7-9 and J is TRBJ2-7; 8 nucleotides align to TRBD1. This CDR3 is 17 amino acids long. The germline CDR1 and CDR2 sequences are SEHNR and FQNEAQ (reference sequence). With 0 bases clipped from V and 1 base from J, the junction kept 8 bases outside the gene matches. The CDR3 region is CASSLAPGQALSYEQYF. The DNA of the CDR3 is TGTGCCAGCAGCTTAGCCCCGGGACAGGCGTTATCCTACGAGCAGTACTTC. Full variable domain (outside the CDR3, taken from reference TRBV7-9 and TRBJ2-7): DTGVSQNPRHKITKRGQNVTFRCDPISEHNRLYWYRQTLGQGPEFLTYFQNEAQLEKSRLLSDRFSAERPKGSFSTLEIQRTEQGDSAMYLCASSLAPGQALSYEQYFGPGTRLTVT.

CDR3 sequence (DNA): TGCGCCAGCAGCCGAACAGGGGTAAGGACTAATGAAAAACTGTTTTTT. Translation: CASSRTGVRTNEKLFF. The chain employs TRBV4-1 and TRBJ1-4; 7 bases fit TRBD1. The CDR3 is 16 residues long. With 4 bases clipped from V and 2 bases from J, the junction kept 7 bases outside the gene matches. Germline lookup yields CDR1 MGHRA and CDR2 YSYEKL.

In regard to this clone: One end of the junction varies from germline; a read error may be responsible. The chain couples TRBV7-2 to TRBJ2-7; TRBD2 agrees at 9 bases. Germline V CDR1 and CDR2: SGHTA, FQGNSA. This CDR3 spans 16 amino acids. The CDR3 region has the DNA TGTGCCAGCAGCTTAGCTAGCGGGAGCGACTCCTACGAGCAGTACTTT. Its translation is CASSLASGSDSYEQYF.